This TCR beta chain originates from a study of blood T cell repertoires in COVID-19. At the level of the study: Sites across the United States, Italy and Spain contributed samples from acute and convalescent COVID-19.

Germline CDR1 reads SGHTA; CDR2 reads FQGTGA. The CDR3 is 15 residues long. V lost 5 bases, J lost 2 bases, and 5 bases stayed unmatched. Methods used by the authors: Estimates of nucleated cell counts were drawn from the amplification of reference gene primers. Assay used: immunoSEQ multiplex PCR; TCRdb lists only in-frame clones, some missing. Clone size and the V and J calls come from that table; the DNA yielded D and trimming. The sample records over 130,000 clones, about 75% being singletons. Living in 24 US areas, the participants were between about 18 and 90 years of age. In assigning cohorts, the study relied on participant-reported clinical history.

V gene TRBV7-3 combines with J gene TRBJ1-3; 8 bases are a match to TRBD1. The sequenced sample consisted of PBMCs or T cells enriched from blood (not recorded which). The sequence came from a woman aged 50 to 65 who had recovered from COVID-19. The CDR3 here is CASSPQGAAGNTIYF. In DNA, the CDR3 is TGTGCCAGCAGCCCTCAGGGGGCGGCTGGAAACACCATATATTTT. The full variable domain, in which reference TRBV7-3 and TRBJ1-3 provide the parts outside the CDR3, is GAGVSQTPSNKVTEKGKYVELRCDPISGHTALYWYRQSLGQGPEFLIYFQGTGAADDSGLPNDRFFAVRPEGSVSTLKIQRTERGDSAVYLCASSPQGAAGNTIYFGEGSWLTVV.